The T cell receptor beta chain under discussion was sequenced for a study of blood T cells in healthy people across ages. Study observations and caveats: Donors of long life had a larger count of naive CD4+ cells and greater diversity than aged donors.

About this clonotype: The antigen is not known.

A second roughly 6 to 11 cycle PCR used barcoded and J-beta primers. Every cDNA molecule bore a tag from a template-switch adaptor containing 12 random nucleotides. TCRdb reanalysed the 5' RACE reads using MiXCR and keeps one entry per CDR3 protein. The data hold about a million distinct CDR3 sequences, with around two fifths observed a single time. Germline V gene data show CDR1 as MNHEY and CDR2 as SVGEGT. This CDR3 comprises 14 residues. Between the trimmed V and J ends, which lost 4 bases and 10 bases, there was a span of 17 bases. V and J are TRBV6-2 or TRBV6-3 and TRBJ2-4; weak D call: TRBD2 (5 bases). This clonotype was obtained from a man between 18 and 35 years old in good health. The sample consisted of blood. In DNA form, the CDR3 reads TGTGCCAGCAGTTCGCCGGGGTCTGGATGGATTCAGTACTTC. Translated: CASSSPGSGWIQYF.